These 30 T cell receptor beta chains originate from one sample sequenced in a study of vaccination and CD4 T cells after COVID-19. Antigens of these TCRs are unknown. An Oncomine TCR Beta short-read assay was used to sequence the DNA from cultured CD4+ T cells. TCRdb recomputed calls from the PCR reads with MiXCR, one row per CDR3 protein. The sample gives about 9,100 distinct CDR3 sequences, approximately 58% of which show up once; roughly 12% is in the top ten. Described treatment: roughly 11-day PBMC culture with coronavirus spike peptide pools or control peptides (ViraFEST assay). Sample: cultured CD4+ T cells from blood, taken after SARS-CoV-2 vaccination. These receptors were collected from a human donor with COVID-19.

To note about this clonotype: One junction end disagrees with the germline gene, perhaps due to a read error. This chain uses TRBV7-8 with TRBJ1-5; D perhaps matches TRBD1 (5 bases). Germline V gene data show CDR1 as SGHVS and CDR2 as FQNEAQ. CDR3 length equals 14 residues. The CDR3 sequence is CASSSGGRDTPPHF. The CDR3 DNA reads TGTGCCAGCAGCTCTGGGGGACGCGACACTCCCCCGCATTTT.

The CDR3 DNA is TGTGCCAGCTTGTTAGCGGGGGGAGATACGCAGTATTTT. Protein product: CASLLAGGDTQYF. The J gene is TRBJ2-3, the V gene TRBV6-1, with 10 bases lining up with TRBD2. Losses at the gene ends were 8 bases for V and 5 bases for J; bases not matched to a gene: 4. This CDR3 region has 13 residues. Per germline, CDR1 MNHNS and CDR2 SASEGT.

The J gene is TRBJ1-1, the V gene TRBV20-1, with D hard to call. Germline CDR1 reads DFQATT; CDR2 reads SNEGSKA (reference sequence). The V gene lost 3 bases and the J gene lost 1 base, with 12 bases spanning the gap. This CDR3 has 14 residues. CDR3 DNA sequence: TGCAGTGCTAGGCCGACGTGGGGGAACACTGAAGCTTTCTTT. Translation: CSARPTWGNTEAFF.

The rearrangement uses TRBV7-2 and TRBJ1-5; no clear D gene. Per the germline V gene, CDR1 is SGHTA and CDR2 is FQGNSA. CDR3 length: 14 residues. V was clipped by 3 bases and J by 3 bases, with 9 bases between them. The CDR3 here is CASSFPGPNQPQHF. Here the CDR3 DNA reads TGTGCCAGCAGCTTCCCGGGTCCCAATCAGCCCCAGCATTTT. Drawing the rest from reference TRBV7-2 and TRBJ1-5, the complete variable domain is GAGVSQSPSNKVTEKGKDVELRCDPISGHTALYWYRQSLGQGLEFLIYFQGNSAPDKSGLPSDRFSAERTGGSVSTLTIQRTQQEDSAVYLCASSFPGPNQPQHFGDGTRLSIL.

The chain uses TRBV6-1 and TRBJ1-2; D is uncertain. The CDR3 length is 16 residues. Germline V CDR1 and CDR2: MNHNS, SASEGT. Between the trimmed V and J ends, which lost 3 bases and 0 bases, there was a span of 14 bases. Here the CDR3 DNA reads TGTGCCAGCAGTGAGGGTCAAGCCGCCGCTAACTATGGCTACACCTTC. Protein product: CASSEGQAAANYGYTF.

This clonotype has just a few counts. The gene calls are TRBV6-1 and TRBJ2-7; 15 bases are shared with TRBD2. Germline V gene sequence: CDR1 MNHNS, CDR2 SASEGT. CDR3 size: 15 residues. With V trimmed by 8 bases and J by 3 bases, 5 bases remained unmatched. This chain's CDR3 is CASRTSGGVGYEQYF. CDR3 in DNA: TGTGCCAGCCGGACTAGCGGGGGGGTCGGCTACGAGCAGTACTTC.

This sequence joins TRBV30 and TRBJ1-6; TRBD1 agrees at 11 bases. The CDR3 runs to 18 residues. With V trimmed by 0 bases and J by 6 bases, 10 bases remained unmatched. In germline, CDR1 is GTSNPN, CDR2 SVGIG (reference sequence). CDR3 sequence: CAWSVGTGGYGSNSPLHF. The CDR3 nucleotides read TGTGCCTGGAGTGTCGGGACAGGGGGGTATGGAAGTAATTCACCCCTCCACTTT.

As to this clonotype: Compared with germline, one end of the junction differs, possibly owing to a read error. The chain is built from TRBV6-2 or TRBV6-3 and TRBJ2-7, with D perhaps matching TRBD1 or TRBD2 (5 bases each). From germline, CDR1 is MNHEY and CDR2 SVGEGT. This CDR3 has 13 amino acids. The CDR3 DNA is TGTGCCAACAGTCGTCTCCAGGGACGCGAGCAGTACTTC. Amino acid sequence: CANSRLQGREQYF.

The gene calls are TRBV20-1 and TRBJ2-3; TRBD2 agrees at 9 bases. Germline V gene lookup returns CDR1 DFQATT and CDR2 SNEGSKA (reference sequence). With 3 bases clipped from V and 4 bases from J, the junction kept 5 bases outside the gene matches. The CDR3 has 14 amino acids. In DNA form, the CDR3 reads TGCAGTGCTAGTGGCGGGGGGGCTCCAGATACGCAGTATTTT. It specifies CSASGGGAPDTQYF.

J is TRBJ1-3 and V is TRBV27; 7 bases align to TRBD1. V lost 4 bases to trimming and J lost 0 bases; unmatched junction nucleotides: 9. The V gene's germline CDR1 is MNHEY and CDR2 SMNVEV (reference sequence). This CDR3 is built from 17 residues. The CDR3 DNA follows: TGTGCCAGCAGTTCAGAGAGGGGGCCCGTCTCTGGAAACACCATATATTTT. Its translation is CASSSERGPVSGNTIYF.

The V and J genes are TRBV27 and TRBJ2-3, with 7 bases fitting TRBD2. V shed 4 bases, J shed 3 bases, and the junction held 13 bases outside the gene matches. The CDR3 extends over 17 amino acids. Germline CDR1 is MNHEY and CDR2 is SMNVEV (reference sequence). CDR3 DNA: TGTGCCAGCAGTTACGACCCCGGGGGGAAGGGGACAGATACGCAGTATTTT. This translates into CASSYDPGGKGTDTQYF.

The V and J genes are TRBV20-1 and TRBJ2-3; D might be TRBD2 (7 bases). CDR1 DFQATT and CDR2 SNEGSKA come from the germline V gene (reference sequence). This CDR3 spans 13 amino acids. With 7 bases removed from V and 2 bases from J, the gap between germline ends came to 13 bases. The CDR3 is CSGGGAYTDTQYF. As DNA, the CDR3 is TGCAGTGGTGGGGGGGCCTACACAGATACGCAGTATTTT.

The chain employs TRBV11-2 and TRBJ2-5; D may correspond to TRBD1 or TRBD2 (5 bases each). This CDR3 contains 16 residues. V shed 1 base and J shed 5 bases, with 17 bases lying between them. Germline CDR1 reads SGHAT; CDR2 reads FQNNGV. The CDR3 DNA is TGTGCCAGCAGCTTAGTCCCCGGGGCGAGACGGGAGACCCAGTACTTC. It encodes CASSLVPGARRETQYF.

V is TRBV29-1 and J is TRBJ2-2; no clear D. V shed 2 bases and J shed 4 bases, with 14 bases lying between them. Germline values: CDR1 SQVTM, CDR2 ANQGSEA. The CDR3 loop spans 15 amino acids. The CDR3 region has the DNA TGCAGCGTTGAAACCGGGCCCAGGAGCACCGGGGAGCTGTTTTTT. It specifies CSVETGPRSTGELFF.

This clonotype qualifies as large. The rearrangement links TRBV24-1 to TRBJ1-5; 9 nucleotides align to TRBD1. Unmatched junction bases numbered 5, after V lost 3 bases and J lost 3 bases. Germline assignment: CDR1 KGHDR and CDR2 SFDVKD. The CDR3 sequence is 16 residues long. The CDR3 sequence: CATSDIRQGDNQPQHF. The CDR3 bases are TGTGCCACCAGTGATATACGACAGGGGGACAATCAGCCCCAGCATTTT.

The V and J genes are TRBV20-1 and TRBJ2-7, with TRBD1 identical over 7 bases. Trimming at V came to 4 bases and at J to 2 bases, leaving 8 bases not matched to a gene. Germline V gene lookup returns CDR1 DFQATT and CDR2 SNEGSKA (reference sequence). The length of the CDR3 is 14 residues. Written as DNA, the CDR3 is TGCAGTGCTAAAAACAGGGGCCTTGCCTACGAGCAGTACTTC. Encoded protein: CSAKNRGLAYEQYF.

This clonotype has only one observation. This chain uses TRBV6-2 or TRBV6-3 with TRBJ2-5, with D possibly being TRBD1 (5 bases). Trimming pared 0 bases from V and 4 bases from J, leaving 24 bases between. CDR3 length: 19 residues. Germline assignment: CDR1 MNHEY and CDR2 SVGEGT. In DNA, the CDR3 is TGTGCCAGCAGTTACTCGACGTCGGGCGGTGCCCAGGGCCGAGAGACCCAGTACTTC. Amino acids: CASSYSTSGGAQGRETQYF.

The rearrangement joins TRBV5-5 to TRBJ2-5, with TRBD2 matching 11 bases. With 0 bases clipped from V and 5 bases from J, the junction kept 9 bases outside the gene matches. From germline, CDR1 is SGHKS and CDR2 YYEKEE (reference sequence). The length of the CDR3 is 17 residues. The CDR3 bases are TGTGCCAGCAGCTTGGGGATAGCGGGGGGGGTTAGGGAGACCCAGTACTTC. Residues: CASSLGIAGGVRETQYF.

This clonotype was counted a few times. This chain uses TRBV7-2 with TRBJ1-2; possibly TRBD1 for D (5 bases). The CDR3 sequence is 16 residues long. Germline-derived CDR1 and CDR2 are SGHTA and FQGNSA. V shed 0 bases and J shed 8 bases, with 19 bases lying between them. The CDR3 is CASSLALGSGLQGYTF. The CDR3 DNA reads TGTGCCAGCAGCTTAGCGCTTGGTTCAGGGCTTCAGGGCTACACCTTC.

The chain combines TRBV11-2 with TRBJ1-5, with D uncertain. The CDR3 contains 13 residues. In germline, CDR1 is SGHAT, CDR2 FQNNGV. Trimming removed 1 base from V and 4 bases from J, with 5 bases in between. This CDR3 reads CASSLGLNQPQHF. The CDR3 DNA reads TGTGCCAGCAGCTTAGGATTGAATCAGCCCCAGCATTTT.

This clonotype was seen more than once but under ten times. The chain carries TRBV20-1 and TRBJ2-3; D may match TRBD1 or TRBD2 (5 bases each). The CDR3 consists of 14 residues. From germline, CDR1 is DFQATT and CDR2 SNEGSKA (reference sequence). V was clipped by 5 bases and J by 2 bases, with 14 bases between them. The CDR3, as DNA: TGCAGTGCTCATTCCGGGACGGACACAGATACGCAGTATTTT. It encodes CSAHSGTDTDTQYF.

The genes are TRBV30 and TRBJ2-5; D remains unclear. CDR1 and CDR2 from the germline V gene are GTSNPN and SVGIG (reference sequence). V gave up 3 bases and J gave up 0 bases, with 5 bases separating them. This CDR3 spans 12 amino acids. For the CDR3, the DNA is TGTGCCTGGAGGAGGCACCAAGAGACCCAGTACTTC. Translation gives CAWRRHQETQYF.

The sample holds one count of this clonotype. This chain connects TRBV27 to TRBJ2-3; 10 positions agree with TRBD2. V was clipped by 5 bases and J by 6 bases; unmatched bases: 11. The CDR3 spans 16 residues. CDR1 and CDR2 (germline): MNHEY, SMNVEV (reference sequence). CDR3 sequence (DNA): TGTGCCAGCAGTCCCGAGCAGCGGGGGGGCCGGGATACGCAGTATTTT. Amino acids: CASSPEQRGGRDTQYF.

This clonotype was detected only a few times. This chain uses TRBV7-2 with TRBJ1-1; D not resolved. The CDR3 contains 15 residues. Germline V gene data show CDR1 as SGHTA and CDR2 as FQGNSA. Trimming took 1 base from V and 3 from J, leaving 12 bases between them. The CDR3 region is CASSLEISPDTEAFF. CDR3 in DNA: TGTGCCAGCAGCTTAGAGATTAGTCCGGACACTGAAGCTTTCTTT.

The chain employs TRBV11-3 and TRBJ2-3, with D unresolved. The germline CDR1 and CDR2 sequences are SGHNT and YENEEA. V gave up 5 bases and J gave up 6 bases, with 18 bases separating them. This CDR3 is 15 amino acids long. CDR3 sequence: CASSPLGSIIDTQYF. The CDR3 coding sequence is TGTGCCAGCAGCCCCCTAGGGTCAATTATCGATACGCAGTATTTT.

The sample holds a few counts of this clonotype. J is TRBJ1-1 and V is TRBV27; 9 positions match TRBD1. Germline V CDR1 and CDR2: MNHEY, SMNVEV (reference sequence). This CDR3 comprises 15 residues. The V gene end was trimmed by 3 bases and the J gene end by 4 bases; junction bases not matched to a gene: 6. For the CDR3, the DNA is TGTGCCAGCAGTTTCGGACAGGGGCCGACCACTGAAGCTTTCTTT. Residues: CASSFGQGPTTEAFF.

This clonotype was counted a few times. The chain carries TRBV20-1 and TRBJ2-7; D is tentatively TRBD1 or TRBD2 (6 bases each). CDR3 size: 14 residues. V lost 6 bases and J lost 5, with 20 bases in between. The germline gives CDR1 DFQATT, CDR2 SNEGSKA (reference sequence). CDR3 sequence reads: CSALGGGAFNEQYF. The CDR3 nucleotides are TGCAGTGCCCTGGGGGGCGGGGCATTCAACGAGCAGTACTTC.

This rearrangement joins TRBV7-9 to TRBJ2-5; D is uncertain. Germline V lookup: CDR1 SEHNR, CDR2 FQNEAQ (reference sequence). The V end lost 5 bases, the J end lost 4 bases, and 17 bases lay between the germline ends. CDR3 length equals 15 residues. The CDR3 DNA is TGTGCCAGCAGCCCACCTTTCCGTACCGGAGAGACCCAGTACTTC. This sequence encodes CASSPPFRTGETQYF.

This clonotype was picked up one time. The CDR3 spells CASGSGTDYEQYF. The CDR3 DNA reads TGTGCCAGCGGATCCGGGACAGACTACGAGCAGTACTTC. This chain uses TRBV5-4 with TRBJ2-7; 7 bases align to TRBD1. The junction had 7 bases not matched to a gene; V was cut back by 7 bases and J by 3 bases. CDR3 size: 13 residues. Germline-derived CDR1 and CDR2 are SGHNT and YYREEE (reference sequence).

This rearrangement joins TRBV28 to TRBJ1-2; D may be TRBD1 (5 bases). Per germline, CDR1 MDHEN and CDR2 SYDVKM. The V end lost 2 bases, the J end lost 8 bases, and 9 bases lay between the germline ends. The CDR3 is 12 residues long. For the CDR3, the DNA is TGTGCCAGCAGTTTAGAGGGGAACGGCTACACCTTC. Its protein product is CASSLEGNGYTF.